The 18 T cell receptor beta chains in this list originate from one sample, sequenced in a study of cytomegalovirus exposure and HLA in healthy donors. 60 Vbeta and 13 Jbeta primers were used in PCR. Clones were sequenced by immunoSEQ multiplex PCR, and TCRdb holds only the in-frame ones, with some missing. The data show roughly 30,000 clones, and the top ten clones hold under 4%. The material sequenced was PBMCs. The receptors shown here come from a woman aged 40 to 50 in good health and CMV-seropositive.

The chain recombines TRBV6-1 with TRBJ2-5; 11 bases map to TRBD2. V was pared by 6 bases and J by 1 base, with 1 base of the junction left unmatched. The germline V gene encodes CDR1 MNHNS and CDR2 SASEGT. This CDR3 contains 14 residues. The CDR3: CASRLAGAQETQYF. Written as DNA, the CDR3 is TGTGCCAGCAGACTAGCGGGAGCCCAAGAGACCCAGTACTTC.

The V and J genes are TRBV4-1 and TRBJ2-6; D call uncertain. Trimming removed 3 bases from V and 0 bases from J, with 12 bases in between. This CDR3 is 17 amino acids long. The germline V gene encodes CDR1 MGHRA and CDR2 YSYEKL. DNA of the CDR3: TGCGCCAGCAGCCAGCCAAGATACGGCTCTGGGGCCAACGTCCTGACTTTC. Translation: CASSQPRYGSGANVLTF.

The rearrangement uses TRBV7-3 and TRBJ2-3, with 10 bases identical to TRBD2. V dropped 8 bases and J dropped 4; count of bases not matched to a gene: 9. The germline gives CDR1 SGHTA, CDR2 FQGTGA. The CDR3 covers 15 residues. In nucleotides, the CDR3 is TGTGCCAGCCAGCTTAGAGCGGGAGGGCCAGATACGCAGTATTTT. It translates to CASQLRAGGPDTQYF.

The J gene is TRBJ2-1, the V gene TRBV7-2, with 7 bases matching TRBD2. V dropped 5 bases and J dropped 2; count of bases not matched to a gene: 9. Germline CDR1 is SGHTA and CDR2 is FQGNSA. The CDR3 is 16 amino acids. CDR3 sequence: CASSATSARPYNEQFF. The DNA of the CDR3 is TGTGCCAGCAGCGCCACTAGCGCCCGGCCCTACAATGAGCAGTTCTTC.

This sequence joins TRBV29-1 and TRBJ2-3; possibly TRBD2 for D (7 bases). This CDR3 comprises 13 residues. Per the germline V gene, CDR1 is SQVTM and CDR2 is ANQGSEA. V lost 6 bases to trimming and J lost 4 bases, with 14 bases between them. The CDR3 bases are TGCAGCGTGGGGGGGCTAGCTGCAGATACGCAGTATTTT. Protein product: CSVGGLAADTQYF.

The J gene is TRBJ1-2, the V gene TRBV5-8; weak D call: TRBD1 (6 bases). The CDR3 has 15 amino acids. Germline loops: CDR1 SGHTS, CDR2 YDEGEE. V was pared by 4 bases and J by 1 base, with 14 bases between. DNA of the CDR3: TGTGCCAGCAGCCCGACAGGACCCCGTAACTATGGCTACACCTTC. It translates to CASSPTGPRNYGYTF.

The rearrangement uses TRBV4-2 and TRBJ1-1; D is possibly TRBD1 (5 bases). Germline values: CDR1 LGHNA, CDR2 YNFKEQ. This CDR3 has 12 residues. Trimming cost V 6 bases and J 8 bases, with 13 bases left between them. In nucleotides, the CDR3 is TGTGCCAGCAGACCCGGGGGTAAAGAAGCTTTCTTT. Its translation is CASRPGGKEAFF.

CDR3: CASNAGTTKYEQYF. The CDR3 nucleotides read TGTGCCAGCAATGCCGGGACTACCAAATACGAGCAGTACTTC. V gene TRBV28 combines with J gene TRBJ2-7; 7 bases fit TRBD2. The CDR3 has 14 residues. The trim removed 7 bases at V and 4 bases at J, leaving 10 bases unmatched. From germline, CDR1 is MDHEN and CDR2 SYDVKM.

The V and J genes are TRBV28 and TRBJ2-7, with D possibly matching TRBD1 (6 bases). CDR1 MDHEN and CDR2 SYDVKM come from the germline V gene. V was clipped by 2 bases and J by 5 bases, with 19 bases between them. This CDR3 comprises 16 residues. The DNA of the CDR3 is TGTGCCAGCAGTTTACCCCTAACGGACAGTCGGGACGAGCAGTACTTC. This encodes CASSLPLTDSRDEQYF.

This sequence joins TRBV7-9 and TRBJ2-2; perhaps TRBD1 as D (5 bases). This CDR3 spans 14 amino acids. Germline V gives CDR1 SEHNR, CDR2 FQNEAQ (reference sequence). Trimming cost V 3 bases and J 5 bases, with 10 bases left between them. The CDR3 sequence: CASSFQGRTGELFF. CDR3 nucleotide sequence: TGTGCCAGCAGCTTTCAGGGCCGGACCGGGGAGCTGTTTTTT.

The gene calls are TRBV7-9 and TRBJ2-3; D not resolved. This CDR3 spans 11 amino acids. Germline assignment: CDR1 SEHNR and CDR2 FQNEAQ (reference sequence). V lost 5 bases and J lost 3, with 3 bases in between. CDR3 DNA sequence: TGTGCCAGCAGCGCGACAGATACGCAGTATTTT. It specifies CASSATDTQYF.

The genes are TRBV4-3 and TRBJ2-2, with 12 bases that match TRBD2. V lost 5 bases, J lost 2 bases, and 6 bases stayed unmatched. The CDR3 has 17 residues. Germline loops: CDR1 LGHNA, CDR2 YSLEER. The CDR3 bases are TGCGCCAGCAGCGCCCGGACTAGCGGGGCTAACACCGGGGAGCTGTTTTTT. Amino acids: CASSARTSGANTGELFF.

The genes are TRBV28 and TRBJ2-1; 12 bases are a match to TRBD2. With V trimmed by 4 bases and J by 2 bases, 3 bases remained unmatched. CDR3 length: 16 amino acids. The V gene's germline CDR1 is MDHEN and CDR2 SYDVKM. CDR3 sequence (DNA): TGTGCCAGCAGTTCCCCTAGCGGGAGGGCCTACAATGAGCAGTTCTTC. Amino acids: CASSSPSGRAYNEQFF.

This chain uses TRBV7-9 with TRBJ2-1, with 11 bases identical to TRBD1. The CDR3 extends over 15 amino acids. Germline V gene lookup returns CDR1 SEHNR and CDR2 FQNEAQ (reference sequence). Trimming removed 6 bases from V and 7 bases from J; junction bases left unmatched: 8. Here the CDR3 DNA reads TGTGCCAGCAGTCACGGACAGGGGGCGGAGAATGAGCAGTTCTTC. It encodes CASSHGQGAENEQFF.

The chain joins TRBV29-1 to TRBJ1-2; 9 nucleotides match TRBD1. Per germline, CDR1 SQVTM and CDR2 ANQGSEA. The CDR3 spans 17 residues. Unmatched junction bases numbered 19, after V lost 6 bases and J lost 5 bases. As DNA, the CDR3 is TGCAGCGTCCAAATTAGTAGCGGGACAGGGTATAGGTATGGCTACACCTTC. Protein: CSVQISSGTGYRYGYTF.

The rearrangement uses TRBV18 and TRBJ2-5, with 10 bases matching TRBD2. The germline gives CDR1 KGHSH, CDR2 LQKENI. CDR3 length equals 14 residues. V was clipped by 5 bases and J by 3 bases; unmatched bases: 3. As DNA, the CDR3 is TGTGCCAGCTCATATGGACTAGCGGAAGAGACCCAGTACTTC. Protein: CASSYGLAEETQYF.

The DNA of the CDR3 is TGTGCCAGCAGTGAACAAGGCAGGGGATACGAGCAGTACTTC. This encodes CASSEQGRGYEQYF. This chain joins TRBV2 and TRBJ2-5; weak D call: TRBD1 (6 bases). The J call is doubtful: the DNA matches TRBJ2-7 better. This CDR3 has 14 residues. The V gene's germline CDR1 is SNHLY and CDR2 FYNNEI.

The chain employs TRBV6-1 and TRBJ2-3; 8 bases line up with TRBD1. The CDR3 totals 14 residues. V was pared by 5 bases and J by 2 bases, with 3 bases of the junction left unmatched. The germline gives CDR1 MNHNS, CDR2 SASEGT. The CDR3 DNA reads TGTGCCAGCAGTAGACAGGGGTACACAGATACGCAGTATTTT. Translated, it gives CASSRQGYTDTQYF.